These 11 T cell receptor beta chains share one sample of origin, sequenced in a study of long-term antiretroviral therapy in people with HIV. At survey level, the immunoSEQ assay was run in its v3.0 version. Method: immunoSEQ multiplex PCR; TCRdb's copy keeps in-frame clones and lacks some. The sample lists tens of thousands of clones; about 90% were seen once. The input for sequencing was unsorted PBMCs, taken 2 years after starting antiretroviral therapy. These TCRs come from a man in his forties or fifties with HIV.

This chain connects TRBV30 to TRBJ2-5; D not certain. The CDR3 length is 12 residues. The ends were cut back, 1 base at V and 1 base at J, with 4 bases in the middle. Germline values: CDR1 GTSNPN, CDR2 SVGIG (reference sequence). CDR3 protein: CAWSGVQETQYF. CDR3 nucleotides: TGTGCCTGGAGTGGGGTCCAAGAGACCCAGTACTTC.

This chain joins TRBV28 and TRBJ1-2; TRBD1 is a possible D gene (5 bases). The CDR3 covers 14 residues. Germline V gene lookup returns CDR1 MDHEN and CDR2 SYDVKM. Trimming pared 3 bases from V and 8 bases from J, leaving 16 bases between. The CDR3 region has the DNA TGTGCCAGCAGTTTTCCAGGGAGGCATGAAGGCTACACCTTC. Its translation is CASSFPGRHEGYTF.

This chain uses TRBV5-1 with TRBJ2-2; no reliable D call. Germline CDR1 is SGHRS and CDR2 is YFSETQ. V gave up 1 base and J gave up 5 bases, with 9 bases separating them. This CDR3 has 14 amino acids. CDR3 residues: CASSLPVDTGELFF. In nucleotides, the CDR3 is TGCGCCAGCAGCTTGCCAGTTGATACCGGGGAGCTGTTTTTT. The full variable domain, its missing parts supplied by reference TRBV5-1 and TRBJ2-2, is KAGVTQTPRYLIKTRGQQVTLSCSPISGHRSVSWYQQTPGQGLQFLFEYFSETQRNKGNFPGRFSGRQFSNSRSEMNVSTLELGDSALYLCASSLPVDTGELFFGEGSRLTVL.

The V gene is TRBV2, the J gene TRBJ1-5; D is unclear. The CDR3 is 15 amino acids. V was pared by 3 bases and J by 7 bases, with 16 bases between. Germline CDR1 SNHLY, CDR2 FYNNEI. DNA for the CDR3: TGTGCCAGCAGTGATTCTTTAGCGAGAGAACAGCCCCAGCATTTT. Translating gives CASSDSLAREQPQHF.

The rearrangement links TRBV4-1 to TRBJ1-1; no definite D call. The germline gives CDR1 MGHRA, CDR2 YSYEKL. This CDR3 region has 15 residues. Between the trimmed V and J ends, which lost 3 bases and 1 base, there was a span of 12 bases. This chain's CDR3 is CASSQMTVGNTEAFF. CDR3 DNA: TGCGCCAGCAGCCAGATGACGGTGGGGAACACTGAAGCTTTCTTT.

The chain uses TRBV7-9 and TRBJ2-5, with D uncertain. Germline V gene lookup returns CDR1 SEHNR and CDR2 FQNEAQ (reference sequence). V was trimmed by 1 base and J by 4 bases, leaving 1 base between them. The CDR3 length is 11 residues. The CDR3 DNA is TGTGCCAGCAGCTTAGTAGAGACCCAGTACTTC. It is translated as CASSLVETQYF.

This chain joins TRBV18 and TRBJ2-7, with unresolved D. From germline, CDR1 is KGHSH and CDR2 LQKENI. V was trimmed by 4 bases and J by 0 bases, leaving 7 bases between them. The CDR3 runs to 13 residues. CDR3 amino acids: CASSQERSYEQYF. DNA of the CDR3: TGTGCCAGCTCACAGGAGCGCTCCTACGAGCAGTACTTC.

V usage is TRBV9 and J usage is TRBJ2-7; D tentatively reads TRBD1 or TRBD2 (6 bases each). V lost 0 bases and J lost 1, with 11 bases in between. Germline assignment: CDR1 SGDLS and CDR2 YYNGEE. The CDR3 is 15 amino acids. In DNA, the CDR3 is TGTGCCAGCAGCGTAGACGGGGGCGCTTCCTACGAGCAGTACTTC. This encodes CASSVDGGASYEQYF.

The V and J genes are TRBV7-9 and TRBJ2-3; TRBD1 aligns across 7 bases. CDR1 SEHNR and CDR2 FQNEAQ come from the germline V gene (reference sequence). The CDR3 length is 13 residues. J gave up 5 bases and V 10 bases, and 9 bases lay outside the gene matches. CDR3 loop: CAIEGAMVDTQYF. The CDR3 DNA follows: TGTGCCATCGAGGGGGCTATGGTAGATACGCAGTATTTT.

The chain employs TRBV20-1 and TRBJ2-7; D gene uncertain. Per germline, CDR1 DFQATT and CDR2 SNEGSKA (reference sequence). This CDR3 comprises 11 residues. With 6 bases removed from V and 4 bases from J, the gap between germline ends came to 10 bases. Written as DNA, the CDR3 is TGCAGTGCGAATGACATGTACGAGCAGTACTTC. The encoded protein is CSANDMYEQYF.

The chain carries TRBV6-1 and TRBJ2-2, with no clear D. The germline V gene encodes CDR1 MNHNS and CDR2 SASEGT. This CDR3 is 12 amino acids long. The V gene lost 7 bases and the J gene lost 3 bases, with 6 bases spanning the gap. This CDR3 is CASNSHTGELFF. In nucleotides, the CDR3 is TGTGCCAGCAACAGTCACACCGGGGAGCTGTTTTTT.